These 18 T cell receptor beta chains originate from one sample sequenced in a study of cytomegalovirus exposure and HLA in healthy donors. In the PCR, 60 Vbeta and 13 Jbeta primers were used. Assay: immunoSEQ multiplex PCR; the TCRdb copy retains only in-frame clones and omits some. The table shows roughly 140,000 clones, with 9.4% occurring only once. Sequenced material: PBMCs. These receptor sequences come from a male donor in good health and CMV-seronegative.

This chain joins TRBV4-1 and TRBJ2-7; a possible D gene is TRBD1 (6 bases). The germline V gene encodes CDR1 MGHRA and CDR2 YSYEKL. Between the trimmed V and J ends, which lost 3 bases and 3 bases, there was a span of 9 bases. The CDR3 extends over 13 amino acids. The DNA of the CDR3 is TGCGCCAGCAGCCACGGACAGCTCTACGAGCAGTACTTC. Residues: CASSHGQLYEQYF.

The table lists this clone with a few counts. The chain joins TRBV2 to TRBJ2-7, with 10 bases matching TRBD1. The CDR3 totals 15 residues. Per germline, CDR1 SNHLY and CDR2 FYNNEI. V was clipped by 6 bases and J by 2 bases; unmatched bases: 7. The CDR3, as DNA: TGTGCCAGCAGAAGGGGACAGGGGTTTACCTACGAGCAGTACTTC. The encoded protein is CASRRGQGFTYEQYF.

The chain recombines TRBV9 with TRBJ2-5; possibly TRBD2 for D (6 bases). V was pared by 4 bases and J by 5 bases, with 18 bases between. The length of the CDR3 is 15 residues. CDR1 and CDR2 from the germline V gene are SGDLS and YYNGEE. As DNA, the CDR3 is TGTGCCAGCAGCTTATCGGACGGCAGCGGGGAGACCCAGTACTTC. Its translation is CASSLSDGSGETQYF.

This clone has a handful of counts. The chain links TRBV5-1 to TRBJ2-7; TRBD1 matches at 7 bases. This CDR3 is built from 14 residues. V gave up 3 bases and J gave up 6 bases; unmatched junction bases: 9. CDR1 and CDR2 from the germline V gene are SGHRS and YFSETQ. The CDR3 loop is CASSSGTARSEQYF. The CDR3 DNA follows: TGCGCCAGCAGCTCTGGGACAGCTAGGAGCGAGCAGTACTTC. The full variable domain, completed using reference TRBV5-1 and TRBJ2-7, is KAGVTQTPRYLIKTRGQQVTLSCSPISGHRSVSWYQQTPGQGLQFLFEYFSETQRNKGNFPGRFSGRQFSNSRSEMNVSTLELGDSALYLCASSSGTARSEQYFGPGTRLTVT.

This clone was detected a few times. The rearrangement uses TRBV28 and TRBJ2-7; D possibly corresponds to TRBD1 (5 bases). Trimming pared 6 bases from V and 3 bases from J, leaving 15 bases between. The CDR3 sequence is 14 residues long. The germline gives CDR1 MDHEN, CDR2 SYDVKM. The CDR3 loop is CASSKIDSNYEQYF. DNA of the CDR3: TGTGCCAGCAGCAAGATCGACAGCAACTACGAGCAGTACTTC.

This clone was picked up a small number of times. The chain has TRBV9 and TRBJ1-1; 8 bases line up with TRBD1. The CDR3 is 15 amino acids. V gave up 0 bases and J gave up 3 bases; unmatched junction bases: 4. From germline, CDR1 is SGDLS and CDR2 YYNGEE. The CDR3, as DNA: TGTGCCAGCAGCGTAGAGGGGGACAGGTACACTGAAGCTTTCTTT. It is translated as CASSVEGDRYTEAFF.

A remark on this clone: Other DNA sequences in the sample encode the same CDR3. The chain uses TRBV2 and TRBJ1-6, with 7 bases fitting TRBD1. The CDR3 has 15 residues. The V and J ends lost 6 bases and 3 bases, in that order; junction bases with no gene match: 5. The germline gives CDR1 SNHLY, CDR2 FYNNEI. The CDR3 DNA reads TGTGCCAGCAGACCTCGACAGGGCTATAATTCACCCCTCCACTTT. This translates into CASRPRQGYNSPLHF.

This clone was seen a handful of times. CDR3 region: CASSQRQSYEQYF. The CDR3 DNA is TGTGCCAGCAGCCAACGACAAAGCTACGAGCAGTACTTC. The rearrangement links TRBV4-2 to TRBJ2-7; D remains unclear. This CDR3 has 13 amino acids. Trimming cost V 2 bases and J 3 bases, with 8 bases left between them. From germline, CDR1 is LGHNA and CDR2 YNFKEQ.

This chain joins TRBV7-3 and TRBJ2-2; 9 nucleotides agree with TRBD2. Trimming took 4 bases from V and 7 from J; bases not matched to a gene: 10. CDR1 is SGHTA, CDR2 FQGTGA, per germline. This CDR3 is built from 16 residues. CDR3 protein: CASSSGGGRGGGELFF. The CDR3 nucleotides are TGTGCCAGCAGCTCTGGCGGCGGGAGGGGTGGCGGGGAGCTGTTTTTT.

This clone was counted a few times. This chain connects TRBV7-9 to TRBJ2-7; D gene unclear. V lost 1 base to trimming and J lost 3 bases, with 10 bases between them. CDR1 is SEHNR, CDR2 FQNEAQ, per germline (reference sequence). This CDR3 comprises 14 residues. The CDR3 nucleotides read TGTGCCAGCAGCTTAGATATCAGGTTCTACGAGCAGTACTTC. It codes for CASSLDIRFYEQYF.

J is TRBJ1-1 and V is TRBV27, with D possibly matching TRBD1 (5 bases). CDR3 length: 15 residues. The germline V and J ends were trimmed by 6 bases and 4 bases, with 18 bases remaining between them. CDR1 and CDR2 from the germline V gene are MNHEY and SMNVEV (reference sequence). CDR3 loop: CASSRPGGGSTEAFF. The CDR3 region has the DNA TGTGCCAGCAGCCGACCCGGGGGGGGATCCACTGAAGCTTTCTTT.

V is TRBV5-5 and J is TRBJ1-1, with D tentatively TRBD1 (6 bases). The length of the CDR3 is 15 residues. V was shortened by 1 base and J by 1 base, with 11 bases between the two germline ends. Germline V gene data show CDR1 as SGHKS and CDR2 as YYEKEE (reference sequence). The CDR3 spells CASSLIRGQNTEAFF. In nucleotides, the CDR3 is TGTGCCAGCAGCTTGATCAGGGGACAGAACACTGAAGCTTTCTTT.

This clone was counted a few times. V usage is TRBV29-1 and J usage is TRBJ2-1; weak D call: TRBD1 (9 bases). V lost 6 bases to trimming and J lost 3 bases, with 27 bases between them. CDR1 SQVTM and CDR2 ANQGSEA come from the germline V gene. CDR3 length equals 18 residues. The CDR3 sequence: CSVTGTGFEREIYNEQFF. CDR3 coding DNA: TGCAGCGTCACCGGGACAGGGTTCGAGCGGGAGATCTACAATGAGCAGTTCTTC.

A word on this clone: Other DNA sequences within the sample encode an identical CDR3. The gene calls are TRBV9 and TRBJ1-5; 10 bases fit TRBD1. V trimming: 0 bases; J trimming: 7 bases; junction bases outside the gene matches: 1. The CDR3 spans 14 residues. CDR1 SGDLS and CDR2 YYNGEE come from the germline V gene. The CDR3 nucleotides read TGTGCCAGCAGCGTAGGGACAGGGGGACAGCCCCAGCATTTT. Translating gives CASSVGTGGQPQHF. Using reference TRBV9 and TRBJ1-5 for the parts outside the CDR3, the full variable domain is DSGVTQTPKHLITATGQRVTLRCSPRSGDLSVYWYQQSLDQGLQFLIQYYNGEERAKGNILERFSAQQFPDLHSELNLSSLELGDSALYFCASSVGTGGQPQHFGDGTRLSIL.

This clone has only a few counts. The chain carries TRBV5-1 and TRBJ2-1; the D gene is possibly TRBD1 (5 bases). Trimming took off 3 bases at V and 1 base at J, with 14 bases between the two ends. Germline-derived CDR1 and CDR2 are SGHRS and YFSETQ. The CDR3 spans 16 residues. CDR3 residues: CASSYWAAGSYNEQFF. The DNA of the CDR3 is TGCGCCAGCAGCTATTGGGCGGCAGGGTCCTACAATGAGCAGTTCTTC.

The V gene is TRBV20-1, the J gene TRBJ2-4, with 7 positions matching TRBD2. CDR3 size: 10 residues. Per the germline V gene, CDR1 is DFQATT and CDR2 is SNEGSKA (reference sequence). CDR3 coding DNA: TGCAGGGCGGGAGAGGTAATTCAGTACTTC. As protein: CRAGEVIQYF.

The V and J genes are TRBV15 and TRBJ2-7, with a tentative D call TRBD1 (6 bases). This CDR3 has 14 amino acids. Per germline, CDR1 LNHNV and CDR2 YYDKDF (reference sequence). V lost 6 bases to trimming and J lost 0 bases, with 12 bases between them. CDR3 sequence reads: CATSPGASSYEQYF. CDR3 in DNA: TGTGCCACCAGTCCAGGGGCCAGCTCCTACGAGCAGTACTTC.

In this sample, this clone turned up a few times. The V gene is TRBV6-5, the J gene TRBJ2-1, with D possibly being TRBD1 (7 bases). The CDR3 sequence is 15 residues long. Germline CDR1 is MNHEY and CDR2 is SVGAGI. The V gene lost 8 bases and the J gene lost 8 bases, with 22 bases spanning the gap. The CDR3 nucleotides are TGTGCCAGCTGCGAAGGGGCAGGGGGAGGATATGAGCAGTTCTTC. As protein: CASCEGAGGGYEQFF.